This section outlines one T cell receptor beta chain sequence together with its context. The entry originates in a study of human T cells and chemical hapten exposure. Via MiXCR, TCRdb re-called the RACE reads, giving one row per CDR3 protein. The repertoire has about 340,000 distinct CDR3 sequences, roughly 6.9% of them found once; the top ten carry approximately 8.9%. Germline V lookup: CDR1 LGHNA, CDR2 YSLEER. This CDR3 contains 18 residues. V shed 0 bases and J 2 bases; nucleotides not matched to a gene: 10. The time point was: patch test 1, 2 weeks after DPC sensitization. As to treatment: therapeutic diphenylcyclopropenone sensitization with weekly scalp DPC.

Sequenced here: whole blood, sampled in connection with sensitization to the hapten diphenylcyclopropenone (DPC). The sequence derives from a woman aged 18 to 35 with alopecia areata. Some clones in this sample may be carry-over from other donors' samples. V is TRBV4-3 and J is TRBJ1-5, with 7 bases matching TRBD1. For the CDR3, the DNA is TGCGCCAGCAGCCAAGATCCCTGGGACAGTGCTCGCAATCAGCCCCAGCATTTT. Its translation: CASSQDPWDSARNQPQHF.